The 17 T cell receptor beta chains given below trace back to one sample, sequenced in a study of T cells in localized non-small cell lung cancer. The method was immunoSEQ multiplex PCR; TCRdb's version includes in-frame clones alone and lacks a portion of them. The data show under 50,000 clones, with around 86% seen just once and approximately 17% held by the top ten. The material was peripheral blood mononuclear cells, obtained before any cancer treatment. The receptor set was obtained from a man aged 35-75 years with stage III lung adenocarcinoma.

This chain joins TRBV6-6 and TRBJ2-7; maybe TRBD2 (6 bases). This CDR3 has 15 amino acids. Germline-derived CDR1 and CDR2 are MNHNY and SVGAGI (reference sequence). Trimming cost V 0 bases and J 5 bases, with 14 bases left between them. The chain's CDR3 is CASSYSVEGENEQYF. For the CDR3, the DNA is TGTGCCAGCAGTTACTCGGTGGAGGGAGAAAACGAGCAGTACTTC.

CDR3 protein: CASSLVRGRGMNTEAFF. Here the CDR3 DNA reads TGTGCCAGCAGCTTAGTGAGGGGCAGGGGGATGAACACTGAAGCTTTCTTT. V and J are TRBV5-4 and TRBJ1-1; the match to TRBD1 covers 7 bases. There are 17 residues in the CDR3. Germline V gene lookup returns CDR1 SGHNT and CDR2 YYREEE (reference sequence). Losses at the gene ends were 2 bases for V and 0 bases for J; bases not matched to a gene: 10.

The chain links TRBV19 to TRBJ2-3, with TRBD2 identical over 12 bases. The CDR3 runs to 17 residues. J lost 3 bases, V lost 5 bases, and 9 bases had no gene match. CDR1 LNHDA and CDR2 SQIVND come from the germline V gene (reference sequence). Here the CDR3 reads CASSLRLAGAATDTQYF. The CDR3 bases are TGTGCCAGTAGTTTACGACTAGCGGGGGCGGCAACAGATACGCAGTATTTT.

The V gene is TRBV5-1, the J gene TRBJ2-1; 8 nucleotides align to TRBD2. Per the germline V gene, CDR1 is SGHRS and CDR2 is YFSETQ. This CDR3 comprises 16 residues. Trimming took 0 bases from V and 3 from J; bases not matched to a gene: 5. In DNA, the CDR3 is TGCGCCAGCAGCTTGGTTGCGGGAGGCGACTACAATGAGCAGTTCTTC. This codes for CASSLVAGGDYNEQFF.

The J gene is TRBJ2-1, the V gene TRBV6-5, with D possibly TRBD2 on 6 matching bases. V dropped 5 bases and J dropped 5 bases, with 13 bases sitting between them. Germline-derived CDR1 and CDR2 are MNHEY and SVGAGI. The CDR3 sequence is 14 residues long. The CDR3 DNA sequence: TGTGCCAGCAGTCCCTGGGGGGAGGACAATGAGCAGTTCTTC. Translating it yields CASSPWGEDNEQFF.

V and J are TRBV5-1 and TRBJ2-1, with D maybe TRBD2 (5 bases). The CDR3 runs to 13 residues. Germline-derived CDR1 and CDR2 are SGHRS and YFSETQ. Trimming cost V 1 base and J 7 bases, with 9 bases left between them. CDR3 nucleotide sequence: TGCGCCAGCAGCTTGATCCGGGATAATGAGCAGTTCTTC. This sequence encodes CASSLIRDNEQFF.

This clone has more than one count but fewer than ten. The J gene is TRBJ2-2, the V gene TRBV9; 10 bases agree with TRBD2. The junction had 10 bases not matched to a gene; V was cut back by 3 bases and J by 5 bases. Germline lookup yields CDR1 SGDLS and CDR2 YYNGEE. This CDR3 region has 17 residues. The CDR3 sequence: CASSARLAGVMTGELFF. CDR3 nucleotides: TGTGCCAGCAGCGCAAGGCTAGCGGGGGTCATGACCGGGGAGCTGTTTTTT. Using reference TRBV9 and TRBJ2-2 for the parts outside the CDR3, the full variable domain is DSGVTQTPKHLITATGQRVTLRCSPRSGDLSVYWYQQSLDQGLQFLIQYYNGEERAKGNILERFSAQQFPDLHSELNLSSLELGDSALYFCASSARLAGVMTGELFFGEGSRLTVL.

This chain links TRBV6-5 with TRBJ2-3, with TRBD2 matching over 7 bases. CDR1 and CDR2 from the germline V gene are MNHEY and SVGAGI. The CDR3 consists of 15 residues. Trimming removed 2 bases from V and 5 bases from J; junction bases left unmatched: 7. In DNA form, the CDR3 reads TGTGCCAGCAGTTACGAAGCGGGGTTCAAAGATACGCAGTATTTT. Translation: CASSYEAGFKDTQYF.

V is TRBV30 and J is TRBJ2-1; possibly TRBD2 for D (5 bases). The V end was cut by 5 bases, the J end by 1 base, with 6 bases between. In germline, CDR1 is GTSNPN, CDR2 SVGIG (reference sequence). The CDR3 is made up of 12 amino acids. The chain's CDR3 is CAWEGSYNEQFF. As DNA, the CDR3 is TGTGCCTGGGAGGGTTCCTACAATGAGCAGTTCTTC.

The genes are TRBV18 and TRBJ2-5; D is possibly TRBD2 (5 bases). The CDR3 length is 14 residues. Germline CDR1 reads KGHSH; CDR2 reads LQKENI. Trimming cost V 6 bases and J 2 bases, with 13 bases left between them. CDR3 protein: CASSRVGIQETQYF. The CDR3 DNA reads as TGTGCCAGCTCTCGAGTCGGGATTCAAGAGACCCAGTACTTC. Full variable domain (outside the CDR3, taken from reference TRBV18 and TRBJ2-5): NAGVMQNPRHLVRRRGQEARLRCSPMKGHSHVYWYRQLPEEGLKFMVYLQKENIIDESGMPKERFSAEFPKEGPSILRIQQVVRGDSAAYFCASSRVGIQETQYFGPGTRLLVL.

The CDR3 DNA follows: TGCAGCGTTGGATCCGGGACAGGGGGTACTGAAGCTTTCTTT. Its translation is CSVGSGTGGTEAFF. The chain recombines TRBV29-1 with TRBJ1-1; TRBD1 matches at 11 bases. Unmatched junction bases numbered 6, after V lost 4 bases and J lost 5 bases. This CDR3 has 14 residues. Germline assignment: CDR1 SQVTM and CDR2 ANQGSEA.

The chain carries TRBV14 and TRBJ2-7; D gene ambiguous. V gave up 4 bases and J gave up 7 bases, with 11 bases separating them. Germline V gene sequence: CDR1 SGHDN, CDR2 FVKESK. The CDR3 is made up of 12 amino acids. This CDR3 is CASSRLGLEQYF. CDR3 in DNA: TGTGCCAGCAGCCGGCTAGGGCTGGAGCAGTACTTC.

The chain uses TRBV4-2 and TRBJ2-1, with D uncertain. V lost 1 base and J lost 5, with 6 bases in between. The CDR3 contains 13 residues. The germline V gene encodes CDR1 LGHNA and CDR2 YNFKEQ. For the CDR3, the DNA is TGTGCCAGCAGCCAAGGTCCGAACAATGAGCAGTTCTTC. Translated, it gives CASSQGPNNEQFF.

In this sample, this clone turned up once. This chain's CDR3 is CASSLLGLPRTSTDTQYF. CDR3 coding DNA: TGTGCCAGCAGCTTACTTGGACTCCCGAGAACTAGCACAGATACGCAGTATTTT. The rearrangement uses TRBV7-8 and TRBJ2-3; tentatively, D is TRBD2 (5 bases). Germline loops: CDR1 SGHVS, CDR2 FQNEAQ. V lost 2 bases to trimming and J lost 0 bases, with 18 bases between them. The CDR3 has 18 amino acids.

The CDR3 nucleotides are TGTGCCAGCAGCTTAAGGTGGGACGGTATTTACGAGCAGTACTTC. This translates into CASSLRWDGIYEQYF. The rearrangement joins TRBV7-2 to TRBJ2-7; D assignment may be TRBD1 or TRBD2 (5 bases each). The germline V and J ends were trimmed by 2 bases and 4 bases, with 15 bases remaining between them. The CDR3 contains 15 residues. Germline assignment: CDR1 SGHTA and CDR2 FQGNSA. The whole variable domain, filled in from reference TRBV7-2 and TRBJ2-7, reads GAGVSQSPSNKVTEKGKDVELRCDPISGHTALYWYRQSLGQGLEFLIYFQGNSAPDKSGLPSDRFSAERTGGSVSTLTIQRTQQEDSAVYLCASSLRWDGIYEQYFGPGTRLTVT.

The J gene is TRBJ2-7, the V gene TRBV7-3; TRBD1 aligns across 7 bases. The CDR3 extends over 13 amino acids. Trimming at V came to 3 bases and at J to 1 base, leaving 0 bases not matched to a gene. The V gene's germline CDR1 is SGHTA and CDR2 FQGTGA. The CDR3 loop reads CASSLDRSYEQYF. The CDR3 bases are TGTGCCAGCAGCTTGGACAGGTCCTACGAGCAGTACTTC.

The chain links TRBV5-1 to TRBJ2-5, with TRBD1 identical over 7 bases. V shed 3 bases, J shed 5 bases, and the junction held 7 bases outside the gene matches. The germline V gene encodes CDR1 SGHRS and CDR2 YFSETQ. The CDR3 is 14 amino acids. DNA for the CDR3: TGCGCCAGCAGCTCACAGGGGATGGGGGAGACCCAGTACTTC. Translating gives CASSSQGMGETQYF.